What follows are 2 T cell receptor beta chains derived from one specimen sequenced in a study of metastatic and nonmetastatic thyroid tumors. TCRdb called clones again from the PCR reads with MiXCR. Among roughly 39,000 clones listed, roughly 45% were seen once. Until they underwent thyroid surgery, no patient had received any treatment. The sequencing sample was made of tumor tissue. These TCRs come from a male donor with papillary thyroid cancer or a benign thyroid nodule (not recorded which). Some clones in this sample may be carry-over from other donors' samples.

The CDR3 nucleotides are TGTGCCAGCAGCTTAGGCCTAGCGGATATAAGGGAGCAGTACTTC. The encoded protein is CASSLGLADIREQYF. V gene TRBV11-3 combines with J gene TRBJ2-7, with 7 bases that match TRBD2. Germline V gene data show CDR1 as SGHNT and CDR2 as YENEEA. V gave up 1 base and J gave up 7 bases; unmatched junction bases: 10. The CDR3 covers 15 residues.

The chain links TRBV4-2 to TRBJ1-1; D is possibly TRBD1 (5 bases). Germline V CDR1 and CDR2: LGHNA, YNFKEQ. The CDR3 totals 15 residues. The V end lost 4 bases, the J end lost 7 bases, and 19 bases lay between the germline ends. The CDR3 is CASSLGLGETGEAFF. The DNA for the CDR3 is TGTGCCAGCAGCCTTGGTTTAGGGGAGACGGGTGAAGCTTTCTTT.